The T cell receptor (beta chain) described here comes from a study of blood T cell repertoires in COVID-19. Looking at the study overall: Samples of COVID-19 (acute and convalescent) were obtained from the United States, Italy and Spain.

Concerning this clone itself: One end of the junction does not line up with germline, which may come from a read error.

Original processing methods: Cell counts per sample came from amplifying reference gene primers. Profiling relied on immunoSEQ multiplex PCR, and the TCRdb table lists in-frame clones only, not all of them. V and J calls and clone size come straight from that table; D and trimming were deduced from the DNA. The sample includes a few hundred thousand clones, approximately 83% of them seen just once. This CDR3 has 13 residues. The germline V gene encodes CDR1 KGHSH and CDR2 LQKENI. This chain links TRBV18 with TRBJ1-1; D remains ambiguous. The sample taken for sequencing was PBMCs or T cells enriched from blood (not recorded which). This clonotype was obtained from a man aged 25 to 40 who had recovered from COVID-19. The CDR3 here is CASSPPQGTKAFF. CDR3 sequence (DNA): TGTGCCAGCTCACCACCCCAAGGCACTAAAGCTTTCTTT.